This T cell receptor (beta chain) was sequenced during a study of cytomegalovirus exposure and HLA in healthy donors. The PCR used 60 Vbeta and 13 Jbeta primers. The protocol was immunoSEQ multiplex PCR, while the TCRdb copy is restricted to in-frame clones and leaves out a portion. The repertoire table contains some 200,000 clones. The germline V and J ends were trimmed by 4 bases and 8 bases, with 20 bases remaining between them. The CDR3 is 14 amino acids. Germline V gene data show CDR1 as SQVTM and CDR2 as ANQGSEA. Points on this clone: Its antigen remains unidentified.

Findings of the study overall: DRB1 had the most TCR associations and HLA-C the fewest, a later analysis found, with rates varying by HLA locus. Upon later analysis, HLA-associated TCR beta chains proved more clonally expanded than other, equally common chains. The study found most TCR sequences rare, yet found some public TCRs in many donors.

The chain employs TRBV29-1 and TRBJ1-2, with D possibly matching TRBD1 (5 bases). The sample comprised PBMCs. The receptor comes from a boy younger than 18 in good health and CMV-seronegative. In DNA, the CDR3 is TGCAGCGTTGTAGCGGGGGGGGTCGGGAACGGCTACACCTTC. Protein sequence: CSVVAGGVGNGYTF.